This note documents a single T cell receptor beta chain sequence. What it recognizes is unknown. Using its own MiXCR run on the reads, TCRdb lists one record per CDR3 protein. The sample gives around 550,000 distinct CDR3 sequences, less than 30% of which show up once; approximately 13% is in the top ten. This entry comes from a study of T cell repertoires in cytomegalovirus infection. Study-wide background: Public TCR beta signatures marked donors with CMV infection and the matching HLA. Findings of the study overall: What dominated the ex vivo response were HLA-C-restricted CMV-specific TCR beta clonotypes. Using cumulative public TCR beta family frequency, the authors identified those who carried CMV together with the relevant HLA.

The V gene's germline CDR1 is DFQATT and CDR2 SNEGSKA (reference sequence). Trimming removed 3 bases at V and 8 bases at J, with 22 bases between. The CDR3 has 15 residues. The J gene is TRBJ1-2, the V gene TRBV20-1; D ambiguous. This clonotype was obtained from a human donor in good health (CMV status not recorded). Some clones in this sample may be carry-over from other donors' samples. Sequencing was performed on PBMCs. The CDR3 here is CSARATRTGPRGYTF. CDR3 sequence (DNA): TGCAGTGCTAGGGCTACCAGAACCGGGCCCCGGGGCTACACCTTC.